A selection of T cell receptor beta chains follows, all from one sample in a study of blood T cell repertoires in COVID-19. Libraries were prepared by immunoSEQ multiplex PCR; TCRdb keeps only in-frame clonotypes and omits some of them. The sample includes some 250,000 clones, about four fifths of them seen just once. Input material: peripheral blood. Receptor source: a woman aged 80 or over with acute or convalescent COVID-19. Each CDR3 is given with its conserved first and last residue. The D gene is left open where the match is weak. Some rows have no size entry. The others give once, few or many, or a class for an expanded clone.

CDR3 protein,CDR3 DNA,J gene,clone size,D gene,V gene
CASSPQQGSIYEQYF,TGTGCCAGCTCACCACAACAGGGCTCCATCTACGAGCAGTACTTC,TRBJ2-7,few,NA,TRBV18
CASSLDRGAVDEQYF,TGTGCCAGCAGCTTGGATCGGGGGGCCGTCGACGAGCAGTACTTC,TRBJ2-7,NA,NA,TRBV5-8
CASSLRGYEQYF,TGTGCCAGCAGCCTCCGGGGGTACGAGCAGTACTTC,TRBJ2-7,few,NA,TRBV3-1/TRBV3-2
CASSVSDRGQGTGELFF,TGTGCCAGCAGCGTCTCGGACAGGGGGCAGGGCACCGGGGAGCTGTTTTTT,TRBJ2-2,NA,TRBD1,TRBV7-9
CASSWGQGGEKLFF,TGTGCCAGCAGCTGGGGACAGGGAGGAGAAAAACTGTTTTTT,TRBJ1-4,NA,TRBD1,TRBV7-9
CASAPTGSMNTEAFF,TGTGCCAGCGCCCCTACCGGGAGCATGAACACTGAAGCTTTCTTT,TRBJ1-1,NA,NA,TRBV2
CASSDRQGYNSPLHF,TGTGCCAGCAGTGACAGGCAGGGGTATAATTCACCCCTCCACTTT,TRBJ1-6,few,NA,TRBV2
CASSKDDQNSPLHF,TGTGCCAGCAGCAAAGACGATCAGAATTCACCCCTCCACTTT,TRBJ1-6,few,NA,TRBV21-1
CASSSRRGADTQYF,TGTGCCAGCAGCTCCCGACGGGGGGCAGATACGCAGTATTTT,TRBJ2-3,NA,TRBD2,TRBV11-3
CASSRTQVNYGYTF,TGTGCCAGCAGCCGCACACAGGTGAACTATGGCTACACCTTC,TRBJ1-2,NA,NA,TRBV7-9
CASSISGTRPEAFF,TGTGCCAGTAGTATCTCAGGAACCCGGCCTGAAGCTTTCTTT,TRBJ1-1,NA,NA,TRBV19
CASSLQGASGNTIYF,TGCGCCAGCAGCTTACAGGGGGCATCAGGAAACACCATATATTTT,TRBJ1-3,NA,TRBD1,TRBV5-1
CASGRVANEKLFF,TGTGCCAGCGGGAGGGTGGCTAATGAAAAACTGTTTTTT,TRBJ1-4,NA,NA,TRBV28
CASSPLAGARETQYF,TGTGCCAGCTCACCTTTAGCGGGGGCGCGGGAGACCCAGTACTTC,TRBJ2-5,NA,TRBD2,TRBV18
CATSEGTGRSEKLFF,TGTGCCACCAGTGAAGGGACAGGGCGAAGTGAAAAACTGTTTTTT,TRBJ1-4,NA,TRBD1,TRBV24-1
CASSPYLRVYGYTF,TGTGCCAGCAGCCCATACCTCAGGGTCTATGGCTACACCTTC,TRBJ1-2,once,NA,TRBV2
CASSLGREPSQTQYF,TGTGCCAGCAGCTTAGGCCGGGAACCAAGCCAGACCCAGTACTTC,TRBJ2-5,NA,NA,TRBV11-3
CASSLTGQGYEQYF,TGTGCCAGCAGCTTAACGGGACAGGGCTACGAGCAGTACTTC,TRBJ2-7,few,TRBD1,TRBV7-6
CASTLPGYNSPLHF,TGTGCCAGCACCTTACCAGGTTATAATTCACCCCTCCACTTT,TRBJ1-6,NA,NA,TRBV28
CASQEQGVARAFF,TGTGCCAGCCAAGAGCAGGGGGTGGCCCGTGCGTTCTTC,TRBJ2-1,NA,TRBD1,TRBV2
CASSPRASGTEAFF,TGTGCCAGCAGCCCAAGGGCTTCGGGGACTGAAGCTTTCTTT,TRBJ1-1,NA,NA,TRBV3-1/TRBV3-2
CAWIDRAVDSPLHF,TGTGCCTGGATCGACAGGGCCGTGGATTCACCCCTCCACTTT,TRBJ1-6,NA,TRBD1,TRBV30
CASSSPDRGVTEAFF,TGTGCCAGCAGCTCGCCGGACAGGGGAGTCACTGAAGCTTTCTTT,TRBJ1-1,NA,TRBD1,TRBV7-9
CASRGGFSSTDTQYF,TGTGCCAGCAGGGGCGGGTTCTCTAGCACAGATACGCAGTATTTT,TRBJ2-3,few,NA,TRBV7-3
CAISDRGDTGELFF,TGTGCCATCAGCGACAGGGGTGACACCGGGGAGCTGTTTTTT,TRBJ2-2,NA,TRBD1,TRBV10-3
CAGIETGFISSEAFF,TGTGCCGGTATAGAGACAGGGTTTATATCCTCTGAAGCTTTCTTT,TRBJ1-1,NA,TRBD1,TRBV6-5
CASSLWLASTSYGYTF,TGTGCCAGCAGCTTATGGTTAGCGTCTACCTCCTATGGCTACACCTTC,TRBJ1-2,NA,NA,TRBV7-9
CASSPGLAGGIGEQYF,TGTGCCAGCAGCCCGGGACTAGCGGGGGGGATTGGGGAGCAGTACTTC,TRBJ2-7,NA,TRBD2,TRBV7-9
CASSRVGTSGETQYF,TGCGCCAGCAGCCGAGTAGGGACTAGCGGTGAGACCCAGTACTTC,TRBJ2-5,NA,TRBD2,TRBV4-1
CASSSDRGEHRGAVF,TGTGCCAGCAGCTCGGACAGGGGCGAACACCGGGGAGCTGTTTTT,TRBJ2-2,NA,TRBD1,TRBV5-4
CASSSTGDYGYTF,TGCGCCAGCAGCTCTACAGGGGACTATGGCTACACCTTC,TRBJ1-2,NA,TRBD1,TRBV5-1
CASSGADRGQGNTIYF,TGTGCCAGCAGTGGAGCTGACAGGGGGCAAGGAAACACCATATATTTT,TRBJ1-3,NA,TRBD1,TRBV28
CASSPNGQSNQPQHF,TGCGCCAGCAGCCCGAATGGACAGTCCAATCAGCCCCAGCATTTT,TRBJ1-5,NA,NA,TRBV10-2
CASSFWGGETQYF,TGTGCCAGCAGTTTTTGGGGAGGAGAGACCCAGTACTTC,TRBJ2-5,once,NA,TRBV27
CASRQSNQPQHF,TGTGCCAGCAGACAGAGCAATCAGCCCCAGCATTTT,TRBJ1-5,NA,NA,TRBV21-1
CASSTGQGVPYSNQPQHF,TGTGCCAGCAGTACGGGACAGGGGGTCCCCTATAGCAATCAGCCCCAGCATTTT,TRBJ1-5,few,TRBD1,TRBV28
CASSLARGRYGYTF,TGCGCCAGCAGCTTGGCCAGGGGCCGATATGGCTACACCTTC,TRBJ1-2,NA,NA,TRBV5-1
CASSRGEAQSTIYF,TGTGCCAGCAGTCGGGGGGAAGCCCAATCCACCATATATTTT,TRBJ1-3,NA,NA,TRBV6-5
CASNRLSNQPQHF,TGTGCCAGCAACCGACTTAGCAATCAGCCCCAGCATTTT,TRBJ1-5,once,NA,TRBV2
CASSLGGGGGYTF,TGTGCCAGCAGTTTGGGGGGAGGTGGTGGCTACACCTTC,TRBJ1-2,NA,NA,TRBV28
CAWTGERRNSPLHF,TGTGCCTGGACCGGGGAGAGGAGGAATTCACCCCTCCACTTT,TRBJ1-6,NA,NA,TRBV30
CASSRLGEGNQPQHF,TGTGCCAGCAGCAGGTTAGGGGAGGGCAATCAGCCCCAGCATTTT,TRBJ1-5,NA,NA,TRBV9
CASSQPESPLHF,TGCGCCAGCAGCCAGCCGGAGTCACCCCTCCACTTT,TRBJ1-6,NA,NA,TRBV5-1
CASRTETVTF,TGTGCCAGCAGGACTGAGACGGTCACCTTC,TRBJ1-2,NA,NA,TRBV2
CASRMTGGDGNQPQHF,TGTGCCAGCAGGATGACAGGGGGCGATGGCAATCAGCCCCAGCATTTT,TRBJ1-5,NA,TRBD1,TRBV6-6
CATSKGTAQSGNTIYF,TGTGCCACCAGCAAAGGGACAGCGCAGTCTGGAAACACCATATATTTT,TRBJ1-3,many,TRBD1,TRBV15
CASSRLVSPLSGANVLTF,TGTGCCAGCAGTCGCCTCGTCTCCCCTCTCTCTGGGGCCAACGTCCTGACTTTC,TRBJ2-6,NA,NA,TRBV6-6
CSVEDPETGSFHEQFF,TGCAGCGTTGAAGATCCCGAGACAGGGTCATTCCATGAGCAGTTCTTC,TRBJ2-1,NA,TRBD1,TRBV29-1
CASSYPGTDNEQFF,TGTGCCAGCAGTTATCCCGGGACAGACAATGAGCAGTTCTTC,TRBJ2-1,once,TRBD1,TRBV6-5
CASNIRDRGPYEQYF,TGTGCCAGCAATATCCGGGACAGGGGACCCTACGAGCAGTACTTC,TRBJ2-7,NA,TRBD1,TRBV2